One and the same sample provided the 27 T cell receptor beta chains below, sequenced in a study of blood T cells in healthy people across ages. Through a sample-barcoded 5' primer and a J-beta primer mix, a second PCR was run for 7 to 11 cycles. TCRdb redid the calling of the 5' RACE reads with MiXCR, one entry per CDR3 protein. The table has roughly 800,000 distinct CDR3 sequences, roughly 25% seen once. This sample also appeared in a second study, on T cells of mothers and their children.

The specimen sequenced was blood. The receptor source for this set is a boy aged 5-17 years in good health.

The chain employs TRBV27 and TRBJ1-1; no firm D call. Germline V gene lookup returns CDR1 MNHEY and CDR2 SMNVEV (reference sequence). The germline V and J ends were trimmed by 6 bases and 2 bases, with 16 bases remaining between them. CDR3 length: 15 amino acids. CDR3 in amino acids: CASRQTFDINTEAFF. Here the CDR3 DNA reads TGTGCCAGCAGACAAACCTTCGACATCAACACTGAAGCTTTCTTT.

The rearrangement joins TRBV27 to TRBJ2-2; D gene unclear. The length of the CDR3 is 15 residues. CDR1 MNHEY and CDR2 SMNVEV come from the germline V gene (reference sequence). Trimming pared 7 bases from V and 3 bases from J, leaving 15 bases between. This CDR3 reads CASMAPLGYTGELFF. The CDR3 nucleotides read TGTGCCAGCATGGCCCCTTTAGGTTACACCGGGGAGCTGTTTTTT.

This chain links TRBV9 with TRBJ2-2; 7 bases map to TRBD1. Germline CDR1 is SGDLS and CDR2 is YYNGEE. Trimming at V came to 1 base and at J to 3 bases, leaving 0 bases not matched to a gene. The CDR3 is made up of 14 amino acids. CDR3 region: CASSVQGDTGELFF. The CDR3 DNA follows: TGTGCCAGCAGCGTACAGGGGGACACCGGGGAGCTGTTTTTT.

This chain connects TRBV19 to TRBJ1-5; 12 nucleotides agree with TRBD1. V shed 4 bases and J 4 bases; nucleotides not matched to a gene: 5. CDR1 LNHDA and CDR2 SQIVND come from the germline V gene (reference sequence). This CDR3 has 16 amino acids. The CDR3 here is CASSTGTGGWNQPQHF. The CDR3 nucleotides read TGTGCCAGTAGTACGGGGACAGGGGGCTGGAATCAGCCCCAGCATTTT.

The chain has TRBV12-3 or TRBV12-4 and TRBJ1-4, with TRBD1 matching over 8 bases. With 3 bases clipped from V and 10 bases from J, the junction kept 16 bases outside the gene matches. The CDR3 loop spans 17 amino acids. Here the CDR3 reads CASSLGTGLGNGGKLFF. The CDR3 DNA reads as TGTGCCAGCAGTTTGGGGACAGGTCTAGGAAATGGGGGAAAACTGTTTTTT.

Remarks on this clonotype: Its ends do not fully match the called genes, so a read error is possible. This CDR3 is CSARTNSASSYNERFF. For the CDR3, the DNA is TGCAGTGCTAGGACGAACAGCGCGAGCTCCTACAATGAGCGGTTCTTC. V usage is TRBV20-1 and J usage is TRBJ2-1; no definite D call. Per germline, CDR1 DFQATT and CDR2 SNEGSKA (reference sequence). CDR3 size: 16 residues.

This clonotype showed up just a few times. This chain connects TRBV14 to TRBJ2-5; a weak D match, TRBD1 (5 bases). Germline V gene data show CDR1 as SGHDN and CDR2 as FVKESK. Trimming left V 5 bases short and J 2 bases short, with 12 bases between. This CDR3 region has 14 residues. The CDR3 loop is CASSKGADQETQYF. Here the CDR3 DNA reads TGTGCCAGCAGCAAAGGGGCGGATCAAGAGACCCAGTACTTC.

The rearrangement joins TRBV6-1 to TRBJ1-2, with a possible D match to TRBD1 (5 bases). Germline assignment: CDR1 MNHNS and CDR2 SASEGT. The CDR3 consists of 13 residues. Trimming removed 7 bases from V and 5 bases from J, with 14 bases in between. In nucleotides, the CDR3 is TGTGCCAGCAACCCAGGGTCGGGATATGGCTACACCTTC. Residues: CASNPGSGYGYTF.

The V call is TRBV12-3 or TRBV12-4, the J call TRBJ2-5; TRBD1 agrees at 11 bases. The J call may be incorrect, as the DNA end agrees better with TRBJ2-1. The CDR3 is 14 residues long. The CDR3 nucleotides read TGTGCCAGCATTTGGACAGGGGGCATTAATGAGCAGTTCTTC. Translating it yields CASIWTGGINEQFF.

There are many counts of this clonotype. The chain links TRBV7-9 to TRBJ2-1; 11 bases are shared with TRBD2. J gave up 4 bases and V 5 bases, and 7 bases lay outside the gene matches. The length of the CDR3 is 16 residues. CDR1 is SEHNR, CDR2 FQNEAQ, per germline (reference sequence). The CDR3 is CASSPSSGGSYNEQFF. In DNA, the CDR3 is TGTGCCAGCAGCCCGTCTAGCGGGGGGTCGTACAATGAGCAGTTCTTC.

The table lists this clonotype with a count of one. V and J are TRBV19 and TRBJ2-4; tentatively, D is TRBD1 (6 bases). With 4 bases removed from V and 0 bases from J, the gap between germline ends came to 10 bases. Per germline, CDR1 LNHDA and CDR2 SQIVND (reference sequence). The CDR3 covers 15 residues. CDR3: CASSTGQLAKNIQYF. DNA of the CDR3: TGTGCCAGTAGTACCGGACAGCTAGCCAAAAACATTCAGTACTTC.

This clonotype appeared a few times. The CDR3 DNA follows: TGCAGTGCTAGAGATCTAAGCGGGTTTTACAATGAGCAGTTCTTC. Protein product: CSARDLSGFYNEQFF. The chain links TRBV20-1 to TRBJ2-1; TRBD2 is a possible D gene (6 bases). There are 15 residues in the CDR3. Germline CDR1 and CDR2: DFQATT and SNEGSKA (reference sequence). The V end was cut by 0 bases, the J end by 4 bases, with 13 bases between.

The V call is TRBV5-1, the J call TRBJ2-1; 9 nucleotides align to TRBD1. Trimming cost V 4 bases and J 6 bases; bases outside gene matches: 5. Germline assignment: CDR1 SGHRS and CDR2 YFSETQ. The length of the CDR3 is 14 residues. The CDR3 loop is CASSPQGAVNEQFF. CDR3 DNA: TGCGCCAGCAGCCCACAGGGGGCGGTCAATGAGCAGTTCTTC.

This clonotype has just a few counts. The J gene is TRBJ2-5, the V gene TRBV7-2; D might be TRBD1 (6 bases). This CDR3 has 13 amino acids. Deletions cut 0 bases from V and 11 bases from J, with 13 bases between. The germline gives CDR1 SGHTA, CDR2 FQGNSA. The CDR3 coding sequence is TGTGCCAGCAGCTTAGCGTCCGCAGGGGAGCAGTACTTC. Protein product: CASSLASAGEQYF.

This clonotype came up a few times. The chain links TRBV5-5 to TRBJ1-6; the D is unclear. In germline, CDR1 is SGHKS, CDR2 YYEKEE (reference sequence). V lost 0 bases and J 7 bases, leaving 11 bases between the germline ends. This CDR3 is 15 amino acids long. As DNA, the CDR3 is TGTGCCAGCAGCTTGGGTGCCCAGCCAAATTCACCCCTCCACTTT. It yields the protein CASSLGAQPNSPLHF.

The chain links TRBV5-1 to TRBJ2-7; the match to TRBD2 covers 11 bases. The CDR3 length is 15 residues. The germline V gene has CDR1 SGHRS and CDR2 YFSETQ. J lost 1 base, V lost 4 bases, and 4 bases had no gene match. The CDR3 coding sequence is TGCGCCAGCAGCCTAGCGGGAGGTAGGTCCTACGAGCAGTACTTC. Its translation: CASSLAGGRSYEQYF.

The chain combines TRBV21-1 with TRBJ2-5; the DNA was not compared with TRBD2, the D call given in the table. TRBV21-1 is assigned pseudogene status. The CDR3 loop spans 15 amino acids. The CDR3 coding sequence is TGTGCCAGCATCATCTGGGCTAGCGCCCGAGAGACCCAGTACTTC. Protein sequence: CASIIWASARETQYF.

This clonotype was picked up many times. V usage is TRBV11-2 and J usage is TRBJ2-5; no clear D gene. The CDR3 has 14 amino acids. Trimming took 5 bases from V and 2 from J, leaving 12 bases between them. CDR1 is SGHAT, CDR2 FQNNGV, per germline. CDR3 in DNA: TGTGCCAGCAGCGGAAGACGAACACAAGAGACCCAGTACTTC. This translates into CASSGRRTQETQYF.

J is TRBJ1-1 and V is TRBV4-3, with 9 positions matching TRBD1. From germline, CDR1 is LGHNA and CDR2 YSLEER. The CDR3 has 16 residues. Unmatched junction bases numbered 8, after V lost 0 bases and J lost 6 bases. The CDR3 sequence is CASSQDRTGEAAEAFF. For the CDR3, the DNA is TGCGCCAGCAGCCAAGATCGGACAGGGGAGGCAGCTGAAGCTTTCTTT.

This clonotype has a handful of counts. This chain uses TRBV5-6 with TRBJ1-1; D uncertain. The length of the CDR3 is 15 residues. CDR1 is SGHDT, CDR2 YYEEEE, per germline. Trimming took 0 bases from V and 6 from J, leaving 15 bases between them. The CDR3 here is CASSLGRAPRSEAFF. The CDR3 DNA sequence: TGTGCCAGCAGCTTGGGTAGGGCTCCCCGCTCTGAAGCTTTCTTT. Together with reference TRBV5-6 and TRBJ1-1, the CDR3 gives the full variable domain: DAGVTQSPTHLIKTRGQQVTLRCSPKSGHDTVSWYQQALGQGPQFIFQYYEEEERQRGNFPDRFSGHQFPNYSSELNVNALLLGDSALYLCASSLGRAPRSEAFFGQGTRLTVV.

The chain joins TRBV7-9 to TRBJ2-2; tentative D call: TRBD2 (6 bases). V lost 0 bases, J lost 0 bases, and 17 bases lay in between. Germline V gene sequence: CDR1 SEHNR, CDR2 FQNEAQ (reference sequence). CDR3 length: 19 amino acids. In DNA, the CDR3 is TGTGCCAGCAGCTTAGCGCGTCCCGGGACGGGGGCGAACACCGGGGAGCTGTTTTTT. This encodes CASSLARPGTGANTGELFF.

The chain combines TRBV7-6 with TRBJ2-7; D is uncertain. The CDR3 spans 16 residues. Trimming took 4 bases from V and 2 from J, leaving 18 bases between them. Germline CDR1 is SGHVS and CDR2 is FNYEAQ. The CDR3 bases are TGTGCCAGCAGCTCATCCCCGGGTCCACACCCCTACGAGCAGTACTTC. Translating gives CASSSSPGPHPYEQYF. Full variable domain (remainder filled in from reference TRBV7-6 and TRBJ2-7): GAGVSQSPRYKVTKRGQDVALRCDPISGHVSLYWYRQALGQGPEFLTYFNYEAQQDKSGLPNDRFSAERPEGSISTLTIQRTEQRDSAMYRCASSSSPGPHPYEQYFGPGTRLTVT.

This clonotype was picked up many times. One end of the junction does not line up with germline, which may come from a read error. The rearrangement joins TRBV12-3 or TRBV12-4 to TRBJ2-5; D unclear. There are 13 residues in the CDR3. CDR3 nucleotides: TGCGCCAGCAGCCTCGAGGTGAGGGAGACCCAGTACTTC. Translation: CASSLEVRETQYF.

The V and J genes are TRBV5-5 and TRBJ2-3; 13 bases match TRBD2. The CDR3 is 16 amino acids. V was pared by 5 bases and J by 1 base, with 4 bases of the junction left unmatched. The germline V gene has CDR1 SGHKS and CDR2 YYEKEE (reference sequence). CDR3 in amino acids: CASRGTSGTGTDTQYF. The CDR3 bases are TGTGCCAGCAGGGGGACTAGCGGGACGGGCACAGATACGCAGTATTTT.

The V gene is TRBV2, the J gene TRBJ1-5; D possibly corresponds to TRBD1 (5 bases). Germline V CDR1 and CDR2: SNHLY, FYNNEI. The CDR3 sequence is 14 residues long. Trimming took 5 bases from V and 0 from J, leaving 8 bases between them. The CDR3 region has the DNA TGTGCCAGCAGTTGGGACGTTAGCAATCAGCCCCAGCATTTT. Protein product: CASSWDVSNQPQHF.

J is TRBJ2-1 and V is TRBV20-1; possibly TRBD2 for D (5 bases). Germline assignment: CDR1 DFQATT and CDR2 SNEGSKA (reference sequence). The CDR3 is made up of 14 amino acids. V was pared by 3 bases and J by 3 bases, with 12 bases between. In DNA form, the CDR3 reads TGCAGTGCTAGTCCACAGCGGAACTACAATGAGCAGTTCTTC. It encodes CSASPQRNYNEQFF.

This clonotype was seen at least ten times. J is TRBJ2-1 and V is TRBV5-1; D ambiguous. CDR1 is SGHRS and CDR2 is YFSETQ in the germline V gene. V lost 4 bases and J 10 bases, leaving 24 bases between the germline ends. This CDR3 contains 16 residues. CDR3 protein: CASSPPTSGPLQEQFF. The CDR3 DNA follows: TGCGCCAGCAGCCCTCCAACTTCAGGCCCACTCCAGGAGCAGTTCTTC.